This T cell receptor beta chain emerged from a study of blood T cell repertoires in COVID-19. On the study more broadly: The samples span acute and convalescent COVID-19 from the United States, Italy and Spain. The cDNA or gDNA used as material had been derived from T cells, B-cell-depleted T cells, or PBMCs.

This clone appeared a single time. The V end lost 8 bases, the J end lost 4 bases, and 20 bases lay between the germline ends. Looked up from germline, CDR1 is SQVTM and CDR2 is ANQGSEA. The CDR3 runs 14 residues. In the study's own analysis: Estimates of nucleated cell counts were drawn from the amplification of reference gene primers. This table comes from immunoSEQ multiplex PCR, and its TCRdb copy is limited to in-frame clones, with some not included. Clone size and V and J calls were adopted from that table, with D and trimming inferred from the DNA. The sample includes some 400,000 clones, nearly 90% of them seen just once.

The sample taken for sequencing was peripheral blood. The V gene is TRBV29-1, the J gene TRBJ1-1; D gene ambiguous. The sequence was obtained from a man younger than 30 with active or convalescent COVID-19. This CDR3 is CSSITWGESTEAFF. CDR3 nucleotide sequence: TGCAGCTCAATTACTTGGGGAGAGAGCACTGAAGCTTTCTTT.